Shown below are 17 T cell receptor beta chains from a single sample sequenced in a study of CD8 T cells in ankylosing spondylitis. TCRdb re-called the 5' RACE reads with MiXCR, one entry per CDR3 protein. In the table there are some 150,000 distinct CDR3 sequences, over 10% of which are singletons. Material: blood, either unsorted or a sorted T cell fraction (not recorded which). These receptors all stem from a female donor with ankylosing spondylitis or in good health (not recorded which).

This clonotype came up many times. The rearrangement uses TRBV11-3 and TRBJ1-2; 7 positions agree with TRBD1. Trimming cost V 4 bases and J 4 bases; bases outside gene matches: 9. The length of the CDR3 is 15 residues. Germline-derived CDR1 and CDR2 are SGHNT and YENEEA. CDR3 in DNA: TGTGCCAGCAGCTGGAAGGTGACAGGGCGCTATGGCTACACCTTC. Translating gives CASSWKVTGRYGYTF.

In this sample, this clonotype turned up many times. The chain joins TRBV5-1 to TRBJ2-6; D ambiguous. V was pared by 2 bases and J by 0 bases, with 3 bases between. The CDR3 contains 14 residues. Germline CDR1 reads SGHRS; CDR2 reads YFSETQ. The CDR3 region has the DNA TGCGCCAGCAGCTTACTCTCTGGGGCCAACGTCCTGACTTTC. Protein product: CASSLLSGANVLTF.

At least ten counts were recorded for this clonotype. V usage is TRBV7-2 and J usage is TRBJ2-7, with 12 bases that match TRBD1. CDR3 length: 16 amino acids. Unmatched junction bases numbered 8, after V lost 5 bases and J lost 3 bases. The germline V gene encodes CDR1 SGHTA and CDR2 FQGNSA. CDR3 region: CASSPTGTGGLYEQYF. Written as DNA, the CDR3 is TGTGCCAGCAGCCCGACCGGGACAGGGGGCCTCTACGAGCAGTACTTC. Full variable domain (remainder filled in from reference TRBV7-2 and TRBJ2-7): GAGVSQSPSNKVTEKGKDVELRCDPISGHTALYWYRQSLGQGLEFLIYFQGNSAPDKSGLPSDRFSAERTGGSVSTLTIQRTQQEDSAVYLCASSPTGTGGLYEQYFGPGTRLTVT.

This clonotype was detected ten times or more. The J gene is TRBJ1-1, the V gene TRBV27; 8 bases map to TRBD1. The germline CDR1 and CDR2 sequences are MNHEY and SMNVEV (reference sequence). The CDR3 totals 16 residues. With 4 bases clipped from V and 9 bases from J, the junction kept 16 bases outside the gene matches. Written as DNA, the CDR3 is TGTGCCAGCAGTTACGGGACAGGAGAGAGCTTTGGAAAAGCTTTCTTT. Its protein is CASSYGTGESFGKAFF.

As to this clonotype: One junction end disagrees with the germline gene, perhaps due to a read error. The chain links TRBV13 to TRBJ2-1; D perhaps matches TRBD1 (5 bases). The CDR3 length is 20 residues. The germline gives CDR1 PRHDT, CDR2 FYEKMQ (reference sequence). CDR3 protein: CASSPRQSYRAQARYNEHFF. CDR3 nucleotide sequence: TGTGCCAGCAGCCCCCGACAGTCTTACAGAGCCCAAGCTCGTTACAATGAGCATTTCTTC.

This clonotype was found many times. This chain uses TRBV11-3 with TRBJ2-1, with TRBD2 identical over 8 bases. V shed 3 bases and J 7 bases; nucleotides not matched to a gene: 5. Germline loops: CDR1 SGHNT, CDR2 YENEEA. CDR3 length equals 14 residues. CDR3 coding DNA: TGTGCCAGCAGCTTTCGGGAGGGCAAAAATGAGCAGTTCTTC. Amino acid sequence: CASSFREGKNEQFF.

Ten or more counts support this clonotype. The rearrangement links TRBV28 to TRBJ1-4; D uncertain. The CDR3 runs to 16 residues. V was trimmed by 5 bases and J by 5 bases, leaving 18 bases between them. Germline loops: CDR1 MDHEN, CDR2 SYDVKM. CDR3 in DNA: TGTGCCAGCAGTCCTCCCGGACTCAGCTCCAATGAAAAACTGTTTTTT. It is translated as CASSPPGLSSNEKLFF. Using reference TRBV28 and TRBJ1-4 for the parts outside the CDR3, the full variable domain is DVKVTQSSRYLVKRTGEKVFLECVQDMDHENMFWYRQDPGLGLRLIYFSYDVKMKEKGDIPEGYSVSREKKERFSLILESASTNQTSMYLCASSPPGLSSNEKLFFGSGTQLSVL.

Ten or more counts support this clonotype. The rearrangement uses TRBV19 and TRBJ2-1; D unclear. Between the trimmed V and J ends, which lost 5 bases and 0 bases, there was a span of 8 bases. The CDR3 runs 14 residues. CDR1 is LNHDA and CDR2 is SQIVND in the germline V gene (reference sequence). CDR3 sequence: CASSVRSSYNEQFF. CDR3 bases: TGTGCCAGTAGTGTCAGGAGCTCCTACAATGAGCAGTTCTTC. Looking up the rest from reference TRBV19 and TRBJ2-1 gives the full variable domain: DGGITQSPKYLFRKEGQNVTLSCEQNLNHDAMYWYRQDPGQGLRLIYYSQIVNDFQKGDIAEGYSVSREKKESFPLTVTSAQKNPTAFYLCASSVRSSYNEQFFGPGTRLTVL.

The table lists this clonotype with a few counts. The chain employs TRBV29-1 and TRBJ2-5; a possible D gene is TRBD1 (6 bases). V gave up 7 bases and J gave up 2 bases, with 17 bases separating them. Looked up from germline, CDR1 is SQVTM and CDR2 is ANQGSEA. The CDR3 contains 14 residues. CDR3 in amino acids: CSAERIQGQETQYF. CDR3 sequence (DNA): TGCAGCGCCGAAAGGATTCAGGGGCAAGAGACCCAGTACTTC.

This clonotype was counted at least ten times. The V and J genes are TRBV9 and TRBJ1-6; TRBD1 aligns across 8 bases. V was clipped by 4 bases and J by 6 bases; unmatched bases: 9. The germline CDR1 and CDR2 sequences are SGDLS and YYNGEE. This CDR3 is built from 16 residues. The CDR3 DNA sequence: TGTGCCAGCAGCCCTACCTACAGGGGGATTAATTCACCCCTCCACTTT. It encodes CASSPTYRGINSPLHF.

This clonotype was counted many times. The chain couples TRBV7-2 to TRBJ2-3, with a weak D call TRBD2 (7 bases). Trimming stripped 5 bases from V and 2 bases from J, with 23 bases between. Germline CDR1 SGHTA, CDR2 FQGNSA. There are 18 residues in the CDR3. The CDR3 coding sequence is TGTGCCAGCAGCCCTAGCGGCCCATGGGGGGACATCACAGATACGCAGTATTTT. Translating it yields CASSPSGPWGDITDTQYF.

In its sample, this clonotype was seen many times. This rearrangement joins TRBV6-5 to TRBJ2-1, with D tentatively TRBD1 or TRBD2 (5 bases each). Germline V gene sequence: CDR1 MNHEY, CDR2 SVGAGI. V was cut by 0 bases and J by 7 bases, with 7 bases left in between. CDR3 length: 13 residues. Here the CDR3 reads CASSYSGDNEQFF. The DNA for the CDR3 is TGTGCCAGCAGTTACTCGGGGGATAATGAGCAGTTCTTC.

As concerns this clonotype: One base away lies a much larger clone, so this may be a sequencing read error. The rearrangement joins TRBV11-2 to TRBJ2-7; 10 bases agree with TRBD1. The CDR3 runs to 18 residues. Germline CDR1 is SGHAT and CDR2 is FQNNGV. The CDR3 is CASNLGVPWGQGLHEQYF. In DNA, the CDR3 is TGTGCCAGCAACTTAGGCGTGCCTTGGGGACAGGGGTTGCACGAGCAGTACTTC.

This clonotype appeared a few times. The chain recombines TRBV7-6 with TRBJ1-1; 10 bases map to TRBD1. V lost 3 bases and J lost 3; bases outside the gene matches: 7. The CDR3 has 16 amino acids. The germline CDR1 and CDR2 sequences are SGHVS and FNYEAQ. The CDR3: CASSLGQGNMDTEAFF. The DNA for the CDR3 is TGTGCCAGCAGCTTGGGACAGGGGAATATGGACACTGAAGCTTTCTTT.

This chain joins TRBV24-1 and TRBJ2-2; TRBD2 aligns across 13 bases. Germline lookup yields CDR1 KGHDR and CDR2 SFDVKD. The CDR3 extends over 16 amino acids. V was pared by 2 bases and J by 6 bases, with 2 bases of the junction left unmatched. The chain's CDR3 is CATSDWTSGSSGELFF. The DNA for the CDR3 is TGTGCCACCAGTGATTGGACTAGCGGGAGTTCCGGGGAGCTGTTTTTT.

This clonotype was picked up many times. The chain joins TRBV12-3 or TRBV12-4 to TRBJ1-1; D uncertain. The CDR3 covers 13 residues. V was cut by 6 bases and J by 11 bases, with 19 bases left in between. This CDR3 is CASSQNRAGDAFF. CDR3 DNA sequence: TGTGCCAGCAGCCAAAACCGGGCCGGGGATGCTTTCTTT.

This clonotype was detected many times. The chain is built from TRBV29-1 and TRBJ2-3, with D unclear. V lost 6 bases to trimming and J lost 4 bases, with 14 bases between them. The V gene's germline CDR1 is SQVTM and CDR2 ANQGSEA. The CDR3 extends over 13 amino acids. CDR3 protein: CSVRTWSADTQYF. The CDR3 DNA reads as TGCAGCGTGCGGACCTGGTCGGCAGATACGCAGTATTTT.